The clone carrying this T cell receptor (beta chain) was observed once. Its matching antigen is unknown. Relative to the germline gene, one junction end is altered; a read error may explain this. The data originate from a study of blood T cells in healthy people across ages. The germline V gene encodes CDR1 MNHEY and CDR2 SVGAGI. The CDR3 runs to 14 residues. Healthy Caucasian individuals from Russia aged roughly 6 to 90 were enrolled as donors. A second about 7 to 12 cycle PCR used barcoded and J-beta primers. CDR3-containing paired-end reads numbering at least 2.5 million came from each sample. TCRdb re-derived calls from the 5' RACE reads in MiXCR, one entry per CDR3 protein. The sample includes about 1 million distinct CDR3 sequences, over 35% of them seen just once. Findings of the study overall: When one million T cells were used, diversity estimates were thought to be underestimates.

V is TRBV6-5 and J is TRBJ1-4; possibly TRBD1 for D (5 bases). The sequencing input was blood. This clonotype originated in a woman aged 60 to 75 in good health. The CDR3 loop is CASIYGRVNEKLFF. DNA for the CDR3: TGTGCCAGCATTTACGGCAGGGTTAATGAAAAACTGTTTTTT.